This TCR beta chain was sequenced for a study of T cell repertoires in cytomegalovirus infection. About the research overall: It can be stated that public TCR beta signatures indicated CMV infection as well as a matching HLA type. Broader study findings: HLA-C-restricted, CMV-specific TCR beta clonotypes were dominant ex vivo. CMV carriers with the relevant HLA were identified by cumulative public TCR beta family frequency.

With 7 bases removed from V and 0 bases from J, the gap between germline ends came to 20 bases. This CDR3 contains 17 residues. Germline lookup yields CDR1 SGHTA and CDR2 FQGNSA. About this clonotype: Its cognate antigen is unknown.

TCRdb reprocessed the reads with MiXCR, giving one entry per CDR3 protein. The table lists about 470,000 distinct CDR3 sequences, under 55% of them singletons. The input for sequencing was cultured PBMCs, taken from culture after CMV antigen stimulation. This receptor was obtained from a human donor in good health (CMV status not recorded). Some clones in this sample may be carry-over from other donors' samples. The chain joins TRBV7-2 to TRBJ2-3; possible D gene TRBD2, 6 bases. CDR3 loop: CASTLSIAVPSTDTQYF. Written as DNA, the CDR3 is TGTGCCAGCACCCTCTCCATAGCGGTCCCAAGCACAGATACGCAGTATTTT. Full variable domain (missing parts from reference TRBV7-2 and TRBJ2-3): GAGVSQSPSNKVTEKGKDVELRCDPISGHTALYWYRQSLGQGLEFLIYFQGNSAPDKSGLPSDRFSAERTGGSVSTLTIQRTQQEDSAVYLCASTLSIAVPSTDTQYFGPGTRLTVL.